This entry features one T cell receptor (beta chain) sequence. This record belongs to a study of cytomegalovirus exposure and HLA in healthy donors. Germline V gene sequence: CDR1 LGHNA, CDR2 YNFKEQ. The CDR3 totals 16 residues. Trimming cost V 1 base and J 1 base; bases outside gene matches: 2. Primers included in the PCR were 60 Vbeta and 13 Jbeta primers. Clones were sequenced by immunoSEQ multiplex PCR, and TCRdb holds only the in-frame ones, with some missing. The sample records 85,000 to 100,000 clones, around 77% being singletons. Material: PBMCs. J is TRBJ2-2 and V is TRBV4-2; 8 nucleotides agree with TRBD2. This TCR was sampled from a man aged 45-60 years in good health and CMV-seropositive. CDR3 DNA sequence: TGTGCCAGCAGCCAAGCGGGGGGGCGGAACACCGGGGAGCTGTTTTTT. Translation: CASSQAGGRNTGELFF.